This entry lists 23 T cell receptor beta chains sequenced from one sample in a study of human T cells and chemical hapten exposure (dated by TCRdb to about 2021). The sample's time point label, decoded: patch test 1, 2 weeks after DPC sensitization. This specimen's treatment or condition label, per the study, means: therapeutic diphenylcyclopropenone sensitization with weekly scalp DPC. The library was generated by RACE. The listed sequencing device is NextSeq 500. The raw public reads went through TCRdb reprocessing: fastp at Q25, MiXCR clone calling, in-frame beta chains kept. Merged by CDR3 protein, the rows form single entries marked with the most common genes and DNA. The sample has roughly 70,000 distinct CDR3 sequences on record, approximately 9.8% of them singletons. Of the sample, 3.3% falls within the top ten clones. Material: whole blood, obtained in connection with sensitization to the hapten diphenylcyclopropenone (DPC). Receptors originate from a woman in her thirties or forties with alopecia areata. Some clones in this sample may be carry-over from other donors' samples.

This clonotype was detected a few times. This chain joins TRBV7-6 and TRBJ2-2, with D tentatively TRBD1 (6 bases). The CDR3 has 15 amino acids. From germline, CDR1 is SGHVS and CDR2 FNYEAQ. The V and J ends lost 2 bases and 3 bases respectively, with 10 bases between them. DNA of the CDR3: TGTGCCAGCAGCTTACAGGGGAAGGACACCGGGGAGCTGTTTTTT. It specifies CASSLQGKDTGELFF. The full variable domain, with the rest looked up from reference TRBV7-6 and TRBJ2-2, is GAGVSQSPRYKVTKRGQDVALRCDPISGHVSLYWYRQALGQGPEFLTYFNYEAQQDKSGLPNDRFSAERPEGSISTLTIQRTEQRDSAMYRCASSLQGKDTGELFFGEGSRLTVL.

A note on this clonotype: Given a much more abundant clone one base away, this may be a read error. The chain has TRBV5-1 and TRBJ2-7; perhaps TRBD2 as D (6 bases). The germline V gene has CDR1 SGHRS and CDR2 YFSETQ. The CDR3 extends over 14 amino acids. For the CDR3, the DNA is TGCGCCAGCAGCTTGGCGGGAGCCTCCTACGAGCTGTACTTC. Translated, it gives CASSLAGASYELYF.

V gene TRBV18 combines with J gene TRBJ2-7; D may be TRBD2 (5 bases). The germline V and J ends were trimmed by 3 bases and 3 bases, with 18 bases remaining between them. The CDR3 is 16 amino acids. CDR1 is KGHSH and CDR2 is LQKENI in the germline V gene. Here the CDR3 DNA reads TGTGCCAGCTCACCCCTGGGTGAGGGTGGAAACTACGAGCAGTACTTC. This encodes CASSPLGEGGNYEQYF. Filled out from reference TRBV18 and TRBJ2-7, the complete variable domain reads NAGVMQNPRHLVRRRGQEARLRCSPMKGHSHVYWYRQLPEEGLKFMVYLQKENIIDESGMPKERFSAEFPKEGPSILRIQQVVRGDSAAYFCASSPLGEGGNYEQYFGPGTRLTVT.

A few counts support this clonotype. The chain links TRBV5-4 to TRBJ2-3, with a possible D match to TRBD2 (5 bases). Germline lookup yields CDR1 SGHNT and CDR2 YYREEE (reference sequence). The V end was cut by 4 bases, the J end by 0 bases, with 18 bases between. This CDR3 spans 17 amino acids. The CDR3 spells CASSHQLGLSSTDTQYF. CDR3 DNA: TGTGCCAGCAGCCACCAACTAGGGCTATCTAGCACAGATACGCAGTATTTT.

This clonotype was counted at least ten times. The chain recombines TRBV12-3 or TRBV12-4 with TRBJ1-6, with D possibly TRBD1 on 6 matching bases. Deletions cut 3 bases from V and 0 bases from J, with 18 bases between. This CDR3 region has 19 residues. The CDR3: CASSFMGGDKNSYNSPLHF. DNA for the CDR3: TGTGCCAGCAGTTTTATGGGGGGGGACAAAAACTCCTATAATTCACCCCTCCACTTT.

This clonotype was found a few times. The genes are TRBV20-1 and TRBJ2-5, with D tentatively TRBD2 (7 bases). CDR3 length equals 15 residues. Deletions cut 3 bases from V and 0 bases from J, with 14 bases between. Germline loops: CDR1 DFQATT, CDR2 SNEGSKA (reference sequence). The DNA for the CDR3 is TGCAGTGCTAGGAGGGGCGGGGGCAACCAAGAGACCCAGTACTTC. Translated: CSARRGGGNQETQYF.

The chain couples TRBV6-5 to TRBJ2-7; 7 nucleotides align to TRBD1. CDR1 MNHEY and CDR2 SVGAGI come from the germline V gene. The CDR3 is 16 residues long. The ends lost 5 bases at V and 3 bases at J; junction bases unmatched: 13. CDR3 DNA: TGTGCCAGCAGTCTTTACGGACAGGCTTCTTTCTACGAGCAGTACTTC. It translates to CASSLYGQASFYEQYF.

This clonotype was seen at least ten times. Written as DNA, the CDR3 is TGCGCCAGCAGCTTGGAGGGACCGCCGAGGGAAAAACTGTTTTTT. It is translated as CASSLEGPPREKLFF. This chain joins TRBV5-1 and TRBJ1-4, with a possible D match to TRBD1 (5 bases). Germline values: CDR1 SGHRS, CDR2 YFSETQ. The CDR3 has 15 residues. The V end lost 0 bases, the J end lost 8 bases, and 14 bases lay between the germline ends.

In the case of this clonotype: It may be a read error: a sequence one base away is much more abundant. The rearrangement uses TRBV7-7 and TRBJ2-7, with D possibly called TRBD1 or TRBD2 (5 bases each). The CDR3 has 15 residues. CDR1 and CDR2 (germline): SSHAT, FNYEAQ (reference sequence). CDR3 region: CASSSASGPLYEQHF. The DNA for the CDR3 is TGTGCCAGCAGCTCAGCCTCGGGACCTCTCTACGAGCAGCACTTC.

The chain has TRBV5-1 and TRBJ2-2, with 7 nucleotides matching TRBD1. Losses at the gene ends were 1 base for V and 1 base for J; bases not matched to a gene: 1. CDR3 size: 15 residues. Looked up from germline, CDR1 is SGHRS and CDR2 is YFSETQ. CDR3 in amino acids: CASSLWDRNTGELFF. For the CDR3, the DNA is TGCGCCAGCAGCTTGTGGGACAGGAACACCGGGGAGCTGTTTTTT.

This clonotype was seen repeatedly, ten times or more. The genes are TRBV5-1 and TRBJ2-7; D unclear. The CDR3 is 13 residues long. V was trimmed by 0 bases and J by 5 bases, leaving 9 bases between them. Germline V gene data show CDR1 as SGHRS and CDR2 as YFSETQ. The chain's CDR3 is CASSLENPNEQYF. In DNA, the CDR3 is TGCGCCAGCAGCTTGGAGAATCCCAACGAGCAGTACTTC.

This clonotype was recorded at least ten times. The rearrangement joins TRBV29-1 to TRBJ1-2, with 9 bases fitting TRBD1. The trim removed 3 bases at V and 3 bases at J, leaving 5 bases unmatched. The CDR3 covers 14 residues. Germline V lookup: CDR1 SQVTM, CDR2 ANQGSEA. The CDR3 spells CSVERGTGHYGYTF. The CDR3 nucleotides are TGCAGCGTTGAGCGAGGGACAGGGCACTATGGCTACACCTTC.

This clonotype was counted many times. V gene TRBV15 combines with J gene TRBJ1-5, with D unresolved. CDR1 LNHNV and CDR2 YYDKDF come from the germline V gene (reference sequence). V was cut by 0 bases and J by 0 bases, with 12 bases left in between. This CDR3 comprises 17 residues. CDR3 loop: CATSRDQGGNSNQPQHF. Here the CDR3 DNA reads TGTGCCACCAGCAGAGATCAAGGAGGTAATAGCAATCAGCCCCAGCATTTT.

This clonotype was seen once. This chain joins TRBV12-3 or TRBV12-4 and TRBJ1-2; tentative D call: TRBD1 (6 bases). V was cut by 6 bases and J by 6 bases, with 17 bases left in between. CDR3 length: 14 amino acids. The CDR3 is CASSPDRSLHGYTF. In DNA form, the CDR3 reads TGTGCCAGCAGCCCGGACAGAAGCCTTCATGGCTACACCTTC.

In its sample, this clonotype was seen many times. The chain links TRBV4-2 to TRBJ2-4, with a possible D match to TRBD2 (6 bases). V lost 1 base to trimming and J lost 6 bases, with 13 bases between them. Per germline, CDR1 LGHNA and CDR2 YNFKEQ. This CDR3 region has 15 residues. The CDR3 reads CASSQGPLGGNIQYF. The CDR3 nucleotides are TGTGCCAGCAGCCAAGGCCCCCTCGGGGGAAACATTCAGTACTTC.

There are a few counts of this clonotype. This chain links TRBV6-5 with TRBJ2-1, with TRBD2 matching over 8 bases. The germline gives CDR1 MNHEY, CDR2 SVGAGI. Losses at the gene ends were 2 bases for V and 6 bases for J; bases not matched to a gene: 3. The CDR3 totals 14 residues. The CDR3, as DNA: TGTGCCAGCAGTTACGGCCGGGGGGGCAATGAGCAGTTCTTC. This sequence encodes CASSYGRGGNEQFF.

This clonotype was detected ten times or more. The chain couples TRBV6-6 to TRBJ1-2; D might be TRBD1 (5 bases). There are 13 residues in the CDR3. Germline CDR1 and CDR2: MNHNY and SVGAGI (reference sequence). V lost 6 bases and J lost 3, with 11 bases in between. The CDR3 coding sequence is TGTGCCAGCAGAAGTCAGGGCTACTATGGCTACACCTTC. Protein sequence: CASRSQGYYGYTF.

This rearrangement joins TRBV27 to TRBJ2-1, with 11 positions matching TRBD2. In germline, CDR1 is MNHEY, CDR2 SMNVEV (reference sequence). The CDR3 runs to 16 residues. The ends lost 5 bases at V and 2 bases at J; junction bases unmatched: 5. This chain's CDR3 is CASSRRTSGPYNEQFF. In DNA, the CDR3 is TGTGCCAGCAGTAGGCGGACTAGCGGGCCCTACAATGAGCAGTTCTTC.

The chain links TRBV7-2 to TRBJ2-1; maybe TRBD2 (6 bases). The CDR3 consists of 17 residues. Germline CDR1 SGHTA, CDR2 FQGNSA. Trimming removed 9 bases at V and 0 bases at J, with 21 bases between. The CDR3 protein is CASAGPPRGSSYNEQFF. Here the CDR3 DNA reads TGTGCCAGTGCCGGGCCGCCGCGGGGAAGCTCCTACAATGAGCAGTTCTTC.

The chain couples TRBV12-3 or TRBV12-4 to TRBJ2-6; D unclear. The length of the CDR3 is 18 residues. V was pared by 5 bases and J by 1 base, with 18 bases between. The CDR3 sequence: CASSPPRVFSSGANVLTF. The CDR3, as DNA: TGTGCCAGCAGTCCTCCCAGAGTATTCTCTTCTGGGGCCAACGTCCTGACTTTC.

This clonotype occurred many times. Compared with germline, one end of the junction differs, possibly owing to a read error. CDR3 residues: CASSLARQGAEVFF. The CDR3 DNA reads TGTGCCAGCAGCTTAGCGAGGCAGGGGGCTGAAGTTTTCTTT. The rearrangement links TRBV7-9 to TRBJ1-1; 8 nucleotides match TRBD1. Per germline, CDR1 SEHNR and CDR2 FQNEAQ (reference sequence). This CDR3 is 14 amino acids long.

This clonotype was seen many times. The chain joins TRBV7-9 to TRBJ1-6; 9 bases are a match to TRBD1. V trimming: 5 bases; J trimming: 7 bases; junction bases outside the gene matches: 6. This CDR3 contains 15 residues. Germline CDR1 reads SEHNR; CDR2 reads FQNEAQ (reference sequence). The CDR3 region has the DNA TGTGCCAGCAGCCCGGGACAGGGAGGGAATTCACCCCTCCACTTT. This translates into CASSPGQGGNSPLHF.

This clonotype appeared many times. The CDR3 DNA reads TGCAGTGCTACAGAGGGGCAGGATTACAATGAGCAGTTCTTC. This sequence encodes CSATEGQDYNEQFF. The V and J genes are TRBV20-1 and TRBJ2-1, with D perhaps assigned TRBD1 or TRBD2 (5 bases each). V lost 4 bases to trimming and J lost 4 bases, with 14 bases between them. The germline CDR1 and CDR2 sequences are DFQATT and SNEGSKA (reference sequence). CDR3 length: 14 residues.